Presented here are 8 T cell receptor beta chains from one specimen sequenced in a study of blood T cell repertoires in COVID-19. The table came from immunoSEQ multiplex PCR; TCRdb's copy has only in-frame clones and leaves some out. The sample includes roughly 670,000 clones, about nine tenths seen only once; the top ten take approximately 0.25%. Sequencing was done on a sample of peripheral blood. The receptor set was obtained from a young woman with acute or convalescent COVID-19.

The CDR3: CASSVTGSAYGYTF. CDR3 coding DNA: TGTGCCAGCAGCGTAACGGGGTCCGCCTATGGCTACACCTTC. This rearrangement joins TRBV9 to TRBJ1-2, with unresolved D. Germline V lookup: CDR1 SGDLS, CDR2 YYNGEE. CDR3 length: 14 amino acids. The germline V and J ends were trimmed by 1 base and 4 bases, with 11 bases remaining between them.

V gene TRBV9 combines with J gene TRBJ1-2; D ambiguous. Germline-derived CDR1 and CDR2 are SGDLS and YYNGEE. The CDR3 covers 15 residues. V was cut by 0 bases and J by 2 bases, with 11 bases left in between. CDR3 sequence (DNA): TGTGCCAGCAGCGTAGAAGCGGGTGTGAACTATGGCTACACCTTC. As protein: CASSVEAGVNYGYTF.

This chain connects TRBV12-5 to TRBJ1-1; no clear D. The CDR3 sequence is 15 residues long. V gave up 2 bases and J gave up 1 base, with 11 bases separating them. Germline CDR1 reads LGHNT; CDR2 reads FRNRAP. The CDR3, as DNA: TGTGCTAGTGGTTTGAGACCGCCGGGGAACACTGAAGCTTTCTTT. It specifies CASGLRPPGNTEAFF.

A single count supports this clone. This chain links TRBV5-1 with TRBJ2-7; 11 bases agree with TRBD2. Germline V lookup: CDR1 SGHRS, CDR2 YFSETQ. The CDR3 is 16 amino acids. The V gene end was trimmed by 4 bases and the J gene end by 0 bases; junction bases not matched to a gene: 6. CDR3 nucleotide sequence: TGCGCCAGCAGCGAAACTAGCGGGGGTCACTCCTACGAGCAGTACTTC. It codes for CASSETSGGHSYEQYF. The full variable domain, in which reference TRBV5-1 and TRBJ2-7 provide the parts outside the CDR3, is KAGVTQTPRYLIKTRGQQVTLSCSPISGHRSVSWYQQTPGQGLQFLFEYFSETQRNKGNFPGRFSGRQFSNSRSEMNVSTLELGDSALYLCASSETSGGHSYEQYFGPGTRLTVT.

The rearrangement links TRBV19 to TRBJ1-6, with 9 bases that match TRBD1. CDR3 size: 15 residues. J lost 5 bases, V lost 6 bases, and 5 bases had no gene match. Germline values: CDR1 LNHDA, CDR2 SQIVND (reference sequence). CDR3 in amino acids: CASRQQGADNSPLHF. In DNA form, the CDR3 reads TGTGCCAGTAGGCAACAGGGGGCCGATAATTCACCCCTCCACTTT.

V is TRBV4-1 and J is TRBJ1-6; the D gene is possibly TRBD1 (5 bases). Looked up from germline, CDR1 is MGHRA and CDR2 is YSYEKL. The CDR3 length is 15 residues. V lost 1 base and J lost 10, with 14 bases in between. CDR3 coding DNA: TGCGCCAGCAGCCAAGGACTGAAGACAGACTCACCCCTCCACTTT. Amino acid sequence: CASSQGLKTDSPLHF.

In this sample, this clone turned up a few times. This rearrangement joins TRBV27 to TRBJ2-1; D ambiguous. V was clipped by 3 bases and J by 1 base, with 10 bases between them. This CDR3 spans 15 amino acids. CDR1 MNHEY and CDR2 SMNVEV come from the germline V gene (reference sequence). CDR3: CASSFRVLSYNEQFF. In nucleotides, the CDR3 is TGTGCCAGCAGTTTCCGGGTACTTTCCTACAATGAGCAGTTCTTC.

The V and J genes are TRBV30 and TRBJ2-3; 12 bases map to TRBD2. Germline trimming cut 1 base from V and 2 bases from J; bases unmatched to any gene: 4. Looked up from germline, CDR1 is GTSNPN and CDR2 is SVGIG (reference sequence). The CDR3 has 16 amino acids. In DNA form, the CDR3 reads TGTGCCTGGAGTGCTGGACTAGCGGGGCACACAGATACGCAGTATTTT. It encodes CAWSAGLAGHTDTQYF.